This T cell receptor (beta chain) originates from a study of cytomegalovirus exposure and HLA in healthy donors. Background on the study: In an earlier analysis, almost 120 million unique TCR beta sequences were found from 200 million or so T cells.

Trimming left V 4 bases short and J 10 bases short, with 20 bases between. Germline assignment: CDR1 MNHNS and CDR2 SASEGT. CDR3 length: 16 amino acids. Both 60 Vbeta primers and 13 Jbeta primers went into the PCR. TCRdb keeps only in-frame clones here, not all; method: immunoSEQ multiplex PCR. Altogether roughly 150,000 clones are present, 80% being singletons, with the ten largest covering around an eighth. A word on this clone: What it recognizes is unknown.

Study-wide results and limits: Most of the TCR beta V segments (in an earlier analysis) were productive either about 87% or about 30% of the time. Indistinguishable V segments such as TRBV6-2 and TRBV6-3 were excluded. In a later analysis, the majority of CMV-associated beta chains seemingly showed HLA restriction.

The chain links TRBV6-1 to TRBJ1-6; maybe TRBD1 (5 bases). The sequencing sample was made of PBMCs. The receptor comes from a woman in her thirties or forties in good health and CMV-seronegative. CDR3 region: CASSALSLGAGSPLHF. DNA of the CDR3: TGTGCCAGCAGTGCCCTCTCTCTAGGGGCTGGATCACCCCTCCACTTT.